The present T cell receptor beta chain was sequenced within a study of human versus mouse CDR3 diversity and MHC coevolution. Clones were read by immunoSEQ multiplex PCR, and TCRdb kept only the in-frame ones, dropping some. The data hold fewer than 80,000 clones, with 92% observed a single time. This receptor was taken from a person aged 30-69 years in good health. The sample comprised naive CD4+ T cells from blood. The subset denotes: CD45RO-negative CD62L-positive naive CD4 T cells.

CDR3 residues: CASSLQQGNNSPLHF. The DNA of the CDR3 is TGTGCCAGCTCACTGCAACAGGGAAACAATTCACCCCTCCACTTT. The gene calls are TRBV18 and TRBJ1-6; weak D call: TRBD1 (6 bases). Germline V gene sequence: CDR1 KGHSH, CDR2 LQKENI. The CDR3 is 15 amino acids. V was shortened by 4 bases and J by 7 bases, with 14 bases between the two germline ends.